A single sample is the source of the 24 T cell receptor beta chains below, sequenced in a study of PD-1 blockade in classical Hodgkin lymphoma (TCRdb year 2020). This specimen's time point label, interpreted: cycle 4 day 1 (C4D1), after less than 7 weeks of nivolumab. Relapse after autologous stem cell transplantation had occurred in all trial patients, and cohorts A, B and C were distinguished by prior brentuximab vedotin exposure. Library prep was done by the immunoSEQ multiplex PCR assay. What TCRdb holds here is the immuneACCESS table cut down to in-frame rearrangements. Part of the clones is not present; checked against another copy, under half of the missing clones reflect an unresolved V gene, and the others are unexplained. The sample records over 80,000 clones, more than 70% of which are singletons. Roughly 9.4% of the sample goes to the ten largest clones. The material was peripheral blood mononuclear cells (PBMCs), obtained before the fourth cycle of nivolumab. All receptors derive from a human donor with classical Hodgkin lymphoma.

This clone was recorded a few times. This rearrangement joins TRBV7-2 to TRBJ1-5; D is unresolved. Germline V gives CDR1 SGHTA, CDR2 FQGNSA. V lost 5 bases and J 4 bases, leaving 6 bases between the germline ends. This CDR3 is built from 12 residues. CDR3 nucleotides: TGTGCCAGCAGCCCTACGAATCAGCCCCAGCATTTT. Encoded protein: CASSPTNQPQHF.

This clone has just a few counts. The genes are TRBV15 and TRBJ1-1; 7 nucleotides agree with TRBD1. Germline CDR1 reads LNHNV; CDR2 reads YYDKDF (reference sequence). The CDR3 covers 15 residues. V dropped 2 bases and J dropped 4; count of bases not matched to a gene: 7. The CDR3 spells CATSRPMTGTTEAFF. Written as DNA, the CDR3 is TGTGCCACCAGCAGACCTATGACAGGGACCACTGAAGCTTTCTTT. Supplemented by reference TRBV15 and TRBJ1-1, the full variable domain reads DAMVIQNPRYQVTQFGKPVTLSCSQTLNHNVMYWYQQKSSQAPKLLFHYYDKDFNNEADTPDNFQSRRPNTSFCFLDIRSPGLGDTAMYLCATSRPMTGTTEAFFGQGTRLTVV.

The genes are TRBV7-7 and TRBJ2-2; D is perhaps TRBD2 (5 bases). Trimming stripped 3 bases from V and 5 bases from J, with 13 bases between. Germline CDR1 is SSHAT and CDR2 is FNYEAQ (reference sequence). CDR3 length equals 15 residues. The CDR3, as DNA: TGTGCCAGCAGCTTGGGCCCTAGCAGGACCGGGGAGCTGTTTTTT. This sequence encodes CASSLGPSRTGELFF.

The chain recombines TRBV6-5 with TRBJ2-7; the match to TRBD1 covers 7 bases. Germline-derived CDR1 and CDR2 are MNHEY and SVGAGI. CDR3 length equals 14 residues. V shed 3 bases and J 1 base; nucleotides not matched to a gene: 3. The CDR3 loop reads CASSYRGRSYEQYF. The DNA for the CDR3 is TGTGCCAGCAGTTATAGGGGGCGATCCTACGAGCAGTACTTC.

V gene TRBV29-1 combines with J gene TRBJ1-1; unclear D gene. This CDR3 is 13 amino acids long. Germline V gene lookup returns CDR1 SQVTM and CDR2 ANQGSEA. Trimming took off 7 bases at V and 0 bases at J, with 12 bases between the two ends. The CDR3 region has the DNA TGCAGCGGCTTTGAAAACATGAACACTGAAGCTTTCTTT. It yields the protein CSGFENMNTEAFF.

This clone occurred a few times. The chain is built from TRBV5-1 and TRBJ1-2; D is undetermined. V lost 0 bases, J lost 7 bases, and 13 bases lay in between. The V gene's germline CDR1 is SGHRS and CDR2 YFSETQ. This CDR3 is 14 amino acids long. The CDR3 sequence is CASSLEPAAAGYTF. The CDR3 bases are TGCGCCAGCAGCTTGGAGCCGGCAGCGGCTGGCTACACCTTC. The full variable domain, completed using reference TRBV5-1 and TRBJ1-2, is KAGVTQTPRYLIKTRGQQVTLSCSPISGHRSVSWYQQTPGQGLQFLFEYFSETQRNKGNFPGRFSGRQFSNSRSEMNVSTLELGDSALYLCASSLEPAAAGYTFGSGTRLTVV.

The chain carries TRBV2 and TRBJ2-3, with no clear D. The V and J ends lost 1 base and 4 bases respectively, with 9 bases between them. The V gene's germline CDR1 is SNHLY and CDR2 FYNNEI. The CDR3 totals 14 residues. CDR3 amino acids: CASSEDRGADTQYF. The CDR3 DNA follows: TGTGCCAGCAGTGAAGATCGCGGAGCAGATACGCAGTATTTT.

V is TRBV28 and J is TRBJ1-1; D not certain. V was trimmed by 2 bases and J by 1 base, leaving 5 bases between them. Germline V gives CDR1 MDHEN, CDR2 SYDVKM. The CDR3 extends over 13 amino acids. The CDR3 loop is CASSLPQNTEAFF. The CDR3 coding sequence is TGTGCCAGCAGTTTACCCCAGAACACTGAAGCTTTCTTT.

This clone was found many times. The chain uses TRBV4-2 and TRBJ1-5; a weak D match, TRBD1 (6 bases). Between the trimmed V and J ends, which lost 5 bases and 2 bases, there was a span of 13 bases. The CDR3 length is 15 residues. CDR1 and CDR2 (germline): LGHNA, YNFKEQ. The DNA for the CDR3 is TGTGCCAGCAGCGACCAACAGGGTGGCAATCAGCCCCAGCATTTT. It is translated as CASSDQQGGNQPQHF.

The chain links TRBV6-1 to TRBJ1-5; D uncertain. V lost 10 bases and J 6 bases, leaving 16 bases between the germline ends. CDR1 MNHNS and CDR2 SASEGT come from the germline V gene. The CDR3 sequence is 13 residues long. The DNA of the CDR3 is TGTGCCACCCAAGCGGGGTTGGGTCAGCCCCAGCATTTT. Residues: CATQAGLGQPQHF.

The J gene is TRBJ2-7, the V gene TRBV28; D call uncertain. This CDR3 comprises 14 residues. Germline CDR1 is MDHEN and CDR2 is SYDVKM. The ends were cut back, 3 bases at V and 3 bases at J, with 12 bases in the middle. CDR3: CASSLWSGRYEQYF. The CDR3 DNA sequence: TGTGCCAGCAGTTTGTGGTCAGGCCGCTACGAGCAGTACTTC.

In DNA form, the CDR3 reads TGTGCCACCCTAAGGGGAACAACGAACACCGGGGAGCTGTTTTTT. Its translation: CATLRGTTNTGELFF. The gene calls are TRBV10-3 and TRBJ2-2; a possible D gene is TRBD1 (5 bases). The CDR3 consists of 15 residues. Trimming pared 10 bases from V and 0 bases from J, leaving 15 bases between. The V gene's germline CDR1 is ENHRY and CDR2 SYGVKD.

The table lists this clone with a few counts. The chain joins TRBV6-1 to TRBJ1-6, with D perhaps matching TRBD1 (5 bases). CDR3 length: 13 residues. The V end lost 8 bases, the J end lost 10 bases, and 15 bases lay between the germline ends. From germline, CDR1 is MNHNS and CDR2 SASEGT. The CDR3 spells CASGGELGSPLHF. In nucleotides, the CDR3 is TGTGCCAGCGGGGGAGAATTAGGGTCACCCCTCCACTTT.

This clone was detected once. The chain couples TRBV6-5 to TRBJ1-1; D might be TRBD1 (5 bases). The germline V gene encodes CDR1 MNHEY and CDR2 SVGAGI. The CDR3 is made up of 15 amino acids. V shed 5 bases and J shed 0 bases, with 13 bases lying between them. The CDR3 bases are TGTGCCAGCAGTCACCCGGGACTGCTGAACACTGAAGCTTTCTTT. Translating gives CASSHPGLLNTEAFF.

This sequence joins TRBV27 and TRBJ2-5, with 9 bases identical to TRBD1. V lost 4 bases and J lost 4; bases outside the gene matches: 7. This CDR3 is built from 15 residues. CDR1 and CDR2 (germline): MNHEY, SMNVEV (reference sequence). In DNA form, the CDR3 reads TGTGCCAGCAGTTCTTTGGACAGGGGAGGAGAGACCCAGTACTTC. Translating it yields CASSSLDRGGETQYF.

The chain links TRBV5-4 to TRBJ1-1, with D tentatively TRBD1 (6 bases). The CDR3 has 13 residues. V lost 0 bases and J lost 4, with 7 bases in between. The V gene's germline CDR1 is SGHNT and CDR2 YYREEE (reference sequence). The CDR3 DNA sequence: TGTGCCAGCAGCTTGGGACAGGCCACTGAAGCTTTCTTT. As protein: CASSLGQATEAFF.

The V and J genes are TRBV19 and TRBJ2-3; D perhaps matches TRBD1 (6 bases). The CDR3 covers 15 residues. Trimming cost V 4 bases and J 0 bases, with 11 bases left between them. Germline V gene sequence: CDR1 LNHDA, CDR2 SQIVND (reference sequence). The CDR3 spells CASSNGRGSTDTQYF. The CDR3 nucleotides read TGTGCCAGTAGTAATGGCAGGGGAAGCACAGATACGCAGTATTTT.

The J gene is TRBJ1-2, the V gene TRBV6-5, with no clear D. The V end was cut by 7 bases, the J end by 0 bases, with 12 bases between. The CDR3 has 14 amino acids. Germline CDR1 and CDR2: MNHEY and SVGAGI. The CDR3 region has the DNA TGTGCCAGCACTAACACGGTGGCTAACTATGGCTACACCTTC. Translating it yields CASTNTVANYGYTF.

This clone was recorded once. The chain joins TRBV18 to TRBJ1-5; the match to TRBD1 covers 7 bases. The J segment lost 4 bases and the V segment lost 6 bases, leaving 12 bases of the junction unmatched. Germline V gives CDR1 KGHSH, CDR2 LQKENI. The CDR3 loop spans 16 amino acids. In DNA, the CDR3 is TGTGCCAGCTCTCAGACGACAGGGATTATGAATCAGCCCCAGCATTTT. Protein product: CASSQTTGIMNQPQHF.

This clone came up a few times. This rearrangement joins TRBV12-5 to TRBJ1-2, with D possibly being TRBD1 (6 bases). V lost 5 bases and J lost 3, with 16 bases in between. The germline gives CDR1 LGHNT, CDR2 FRNRAP. The CDR3 length is 15 residues. The CDR3 DNA sequence: TGTGCTAGTGGTCCCGGACAGAGAAACTACTATGGCTACACCTTC. Its protein is CASGPGQRNYYGYTF.

The genes are TRBV27 and TRBJ1-4, with a tentative D call TRBD1 (6 bases). Trimming removed 5 bases from V and 5 bases from J, with 15 bases in between. The CDR3 extends over 15 amino acids. Germline lookup yields CDR1 MNHEY and CDR2 SMNVEV (reference sequence). CDR3 amino acids: CASSLSGGANEKLFF. The DNA of the CDR3 is TGTGCCAGCAGTCTCAGCGGGGGGGCAAATGAAAAACTGTTTTTT.

The J gene is TRBJ2-1, the V gene TRBV2; no clear D gene. The CDR3 totals 11 residues. Germline loops: CDR1 SNHLY, CDR2 FYNNEI. The germline V and J ends were trimmed by 4 bases and 4 bases, with 2 bases remaining between them. CDR3: CASSGYNEQFF. The CDR3, as DNA: TGTGCCAGCAGTGGGTACAATGAGCAGTTCTTC.

In this sample, this clone turned up a few times. The V gene is TRBV29-1, the J gene TRBJ2-5, with a tentative D call TRBD2 (7 bases). V gave up 6 bases and J gave up 5 bases, with 22 bases separating them. The CDR3 sequence is 15 residues long. Per the germline V gene, CDR1 is SQVTM and CDR2 is ANQGSEA. CDR3 sequence: CSVAEGGAEWETQYF. Here the CDR3 DNA reads TGCAGCGTCGCCGAGGGGGGGGCGGAGTGGGAGACCCAGTACTTC.

In regard to this clone: The sample has other DNA sequences that encode this CDR3 too. The chain carries TRBV6-6 and TRBJ1-5; no clear D. Trimming stripped 0 bases from V and 1 base from J, with 7 bases between. The CDR3 has 15 amino acids. In germline, CDR1 is MNHNY, CDR2 SVGAGI (reference sequence). CDR3 amino acids: CASSYSSGSNQPQHF. The DNA of the CDR3 is TGTGCCAGCAGTTACTCGAGTGGGAGCAATCAGCCCCAGCATTTT.